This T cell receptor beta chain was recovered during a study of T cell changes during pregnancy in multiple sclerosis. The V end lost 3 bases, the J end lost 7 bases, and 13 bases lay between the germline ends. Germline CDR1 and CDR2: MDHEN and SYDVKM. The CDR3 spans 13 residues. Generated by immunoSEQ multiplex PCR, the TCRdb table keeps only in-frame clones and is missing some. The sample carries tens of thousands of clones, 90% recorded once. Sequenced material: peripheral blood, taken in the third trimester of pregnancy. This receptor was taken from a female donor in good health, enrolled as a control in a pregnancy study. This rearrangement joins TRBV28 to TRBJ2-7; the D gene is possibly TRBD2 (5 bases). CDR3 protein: CASSLVRPGEQYF. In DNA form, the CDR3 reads TGTGCCAGCAGTTTGGTCAGGCCGGGAGAGCAGTACTTC.